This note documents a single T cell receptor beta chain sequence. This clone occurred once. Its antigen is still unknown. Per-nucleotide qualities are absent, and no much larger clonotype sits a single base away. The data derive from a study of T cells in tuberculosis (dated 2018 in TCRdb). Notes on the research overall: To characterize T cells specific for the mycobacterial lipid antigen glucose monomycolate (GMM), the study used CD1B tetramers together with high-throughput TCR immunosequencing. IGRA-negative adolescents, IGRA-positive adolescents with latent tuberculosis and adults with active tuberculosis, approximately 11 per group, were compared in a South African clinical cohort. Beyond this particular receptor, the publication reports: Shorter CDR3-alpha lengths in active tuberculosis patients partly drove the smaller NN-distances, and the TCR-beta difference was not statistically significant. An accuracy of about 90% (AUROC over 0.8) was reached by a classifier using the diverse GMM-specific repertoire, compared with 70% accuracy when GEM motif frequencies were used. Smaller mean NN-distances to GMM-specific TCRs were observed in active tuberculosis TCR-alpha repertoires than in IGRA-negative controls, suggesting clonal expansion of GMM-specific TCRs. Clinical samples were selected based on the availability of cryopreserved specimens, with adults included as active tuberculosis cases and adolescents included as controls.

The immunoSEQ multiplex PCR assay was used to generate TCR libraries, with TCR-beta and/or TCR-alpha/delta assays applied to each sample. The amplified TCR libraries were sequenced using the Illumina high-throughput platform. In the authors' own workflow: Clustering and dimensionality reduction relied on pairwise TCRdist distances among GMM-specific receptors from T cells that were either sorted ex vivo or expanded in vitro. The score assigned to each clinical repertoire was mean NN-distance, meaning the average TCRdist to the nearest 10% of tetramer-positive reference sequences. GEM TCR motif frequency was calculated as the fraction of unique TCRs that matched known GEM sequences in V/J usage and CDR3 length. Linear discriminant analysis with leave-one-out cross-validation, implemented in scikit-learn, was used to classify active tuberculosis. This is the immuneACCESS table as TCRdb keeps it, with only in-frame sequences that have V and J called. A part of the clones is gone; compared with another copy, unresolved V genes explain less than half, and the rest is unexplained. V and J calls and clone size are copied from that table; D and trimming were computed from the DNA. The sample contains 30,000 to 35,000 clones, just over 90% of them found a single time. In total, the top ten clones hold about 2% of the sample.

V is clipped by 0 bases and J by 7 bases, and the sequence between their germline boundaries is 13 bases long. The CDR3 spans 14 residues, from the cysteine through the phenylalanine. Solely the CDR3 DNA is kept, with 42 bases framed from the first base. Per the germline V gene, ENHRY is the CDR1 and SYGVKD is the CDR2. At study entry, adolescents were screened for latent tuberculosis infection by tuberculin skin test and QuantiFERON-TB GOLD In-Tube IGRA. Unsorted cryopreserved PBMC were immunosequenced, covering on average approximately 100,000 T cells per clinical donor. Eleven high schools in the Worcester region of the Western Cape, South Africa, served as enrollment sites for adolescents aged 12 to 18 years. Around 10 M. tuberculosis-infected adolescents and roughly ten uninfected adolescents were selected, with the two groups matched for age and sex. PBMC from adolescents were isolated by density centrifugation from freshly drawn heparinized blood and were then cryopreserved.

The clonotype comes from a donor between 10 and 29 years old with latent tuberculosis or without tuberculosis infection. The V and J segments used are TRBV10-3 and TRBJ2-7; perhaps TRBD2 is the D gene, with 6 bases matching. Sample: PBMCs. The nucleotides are TGTGCCATCAGTGAGTCTGGGACTGGGGTGGAGCAGTACTTC. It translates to CAISESGTGVEQYF.